The clone carrying this T cell receptor beta chain has just one count. What it binds is not known. The data were obtained in a study of OX40 agonist ivuxolimab in advanced cancers. Study-level information: Hepatocellular carcinoma, melanoma, renal cell or head and neck cancer was diagnosed in the dose-escalation patients. Having had anti-PD-1, anti-PD-L1 or anti-CTLA-4 therapy before was allowed, and about 40% had some. Study observations and caveats: The CD4+ and CD8+ T cells in the blood had expanded clonally by week 6 at 0.1 to 3.0 mg/kg.

Prior autoimmune disease or systemic immunosuppression barred patients. Here immunoSEQ multiplex PCR was the method, and the copy in TCRdb shows in-frame clones only, minus some. Here the sample spans roughly 61,000 clones, roughly 89% being singletons. The germline V gene has CDR1 SGHVS and CDR2 FNYEAQ. This CDR3 comprises 15 residues. V lost 0 bases, J lost 4 bases, and 10 bases lay in between. The sample consisted of CD4+ or CD8+ T cells sorted from blood, taken in a trial of the OX40 agonist ivuxolimab. The chain carries TRBV7-6 and TRBJ2-1, with D perhaps matching TRBD2 (5 bases). The sequence came from an adult with an advanced solid tumor such as melanoma, head and neck, liver or kidney cancer. The CDR3 nucleotides read TGTGCCAGCAGCTTAGCGGGAGTGGGTTACAATGAGCAGTTCTTC. Its translation is CASSLAGVGYNEQFF.